This is a list of T cell receptor beta chains from one sample in a study of blood T cells in healthy people across ages. TCRdb re-derived calls from the 5' RACE reads in MiXCR, one entry per CDR3 protein. Of about 1,000,000 distinct CDR3 sequences listed, 40% to 55% are singletons. The specimen sequenced was blood. The receptors come from an older woman in good health. The CDR3 runs from the conserved cysteine through the conserved F or W. A D gene is named only where the DNA matches it firmly. Clone size is stated in some rows and not others, as once, few, many or a class when expanded.

d_gene	abundance	v_gene	j_gene	CDR3aa	CDR3nt
.	.	TRBV12-3/TRBV12-4	TRBJ1-2	CASSFVGAWGYTF	TGTGCCAGCAGTTTCGTGGGCGCGTGGGGCTACACCTTC
.	once	TRBV9	TRBJ2-3	CASSVEASGFTDTQYF	TGTGCCAGCAGCGTAGAGGCGAGCGGGTTCACAGATACGCAGTATTTT
TRBD1	.	TRBV20-1	TRBJ2-3	CSAPTGADTQYF	TGCAGTGCTCCAACAGGGGCAGATACGCAGTATTTT
.	few	TRBV10-3	TRBJ2-3	CAISEGAGPDTQYF	TGTGCCATCAGTGAGGGCGCGGGCCCAGATACGCAGTATTTT
.	.	TRBV2	TRBJ2-7	CASSERWGRLYEQYF	TGTGCCAGCAGTGAAAGGTGGGGACGGCTTTACGAGCAGTACTTC
TRBD1	many	TRBV4-1	TRBJ2-4	CASSQAGQVKNIQYF	TGCGCCAGCAGCCAAGCCGGACAGGTCAAAAACATTCAGTACTTC
.	.	TRBV20-1	TRBJ1-4	CSARDPRGGKLFF	TGCAGTGCTAGAGATCCCAGGGGAGGGAAACTGTTTTTT
.	.	TRBV20-1	TRBJ2-2	CSARDPGHSNTGELFF	TGCAGTGCTAGAGATCCGGGACACTCGAACACCGGGGAGCTGTTTTTT
.	.	TRBV6-2/TRBV6-3	TRBJ2-7	CASKFVASPGGLYEQYF	TGTGCCAGCAAGTTTGTGGCCTCACCAGGGGGACTCTACGAGCAGTACTTC
.	.	TRBV27	TRBJ1-6	CASNNRDGYNSPLHF	TGTGCCAGCAATAACCGGGACGGATATAATTCACCCCTCCACTTT
TRBD2	.	TRBV9	TRBJ2-7	CASSVGRESYREQYF	TGTGCCAGCAGCGTAGGGCGGGAGTCCTACCGGGAGCAGTACTTC
TRBD1	.	TRBV14	TRBJ2-3	CASSQDWTGFDTQYF	TGTGCCAGCAGCCAAGATTGGACAGGGTTTGATACGCAGTATTTT
TRBD1	.	TRBV27	TRBJ2-5	CASRTGTGGFEYF	TGTGCCAGCAGAACCGGGACAGGGGGTTTTGAGTACTTC
.	few	TRBV13	TRBJ2-5	CASSLGLAVETQYF	TGTGCCAGCAGCTTAGGGTTAGCAGTGGAGACCCAGTACTTC
.	.	TRBV27	TRBJ2-2	CASSLRGDTGELFF	TGTGCCAGCAGTTTAAGGGGTGACACCGGGGAGCTGTTTTTT
.	once	TRBV11-1	TRBJ2-7	CASSPRGMSGTGNEQYF	TGTGCCAGCAGCCCACGCGGGATGTCTGGCACGGGCAATGAGCAGTACTTC
.	few	TRBV7-9	TRBJ2-3	CASSLVGVGGTKKGDTQYF	TGTGCCAGCAGCTTAGTCGGCGTGGGGGGGACAAAGAAGGGAGATACGCAGTATTTT
.	.	TRBV3-1	TRBJ2-3	CASSQTPPGQNSPQYF	TGTGCCAGCAGCCAGACCCCCCCGGGACAAAATTCTCCGCAGTATTTT